This passage covers 28 T cell receptor beta chains from one sample sequenced in a study of T-cell reconstitution after alpha-beta-depleted transplantation in children. TCRbeta library preparation incorporated unique molecular identifiers. TCRdb recomputed calls from the PCR reads with MiXCR, one row per CDR3 protein. The sample includes some 100,000 distinct CDR3 sequences, 20% to 25% of them seen just once. This sample comprised PBMCs, obtained before TCRalphabeta/CD19-depleted stem cell transplant. The receptors were gathered from a boy between 2 and 10 years old with acute lymphoblastic leukemia, due to receive a stem cell transplant.

The V gene is TRBV7-9, the J gene TRBJ2-7; the D call may be TRBD1 or TRBD2 (6 bases each). Germline V gives CDR1 SEHNR, CDR2 FQNEAQ (reference sequence). Deletions cut 7 bases from V and 2 bases from J, with 15 bases between. This CDR3 has 14 amino acids. The CDR3: CASTSVRGPYEQYF. The CDR3 DNA follows: TGTGCCAGCACCTCCGTCCGGGGGCCCTACGAGCAGTACTTC.

This clonotype was detected a few times. The chain recombines TRBV5-1 with TRBJ2-2; 7 bases match TRBD2. Trimming cost V 0 bases and J 5 bases; bases outside gene matches: 7. This CDR3 spans 16 amino acids. The germline CDR1 and CDR2 sequences are SGHRS and YFSETQ. The CDR3 sequence is CASSLEVGAGTGELFF. The DNA of the CDR3 is TGCGCCAGCAGCTTGGAGGTGGGAGCGGGAACCGGGGAGCTGTTTTTT.

The chain uses TRBV5-5 and TRBJ1-4; D perhaps matches TRBD1 (5 bases). The CDR3 covers 18 residues. CDR1 is SGHKS and CDR2 is YYEKEE in the germline V gene (reference sequence). V was clipped by 4 bases and J by 7 bases, with 26 bases between them. The CDR3 DNA reads as TGTGCCAGCAGCACGGCTGGGGCAGGAGGAGGGCGTGGTGAAAAACTGTTTTTT. Translated, it gives CASSTAGAGGGRGEKLFF.

This clonotype was recorded a few times. The chain couples TRBV7-8 to TRBJ2-2; D is possibly TRBD2 (6 bases). The CDR3 covers 18 residues. The ends were cut back, 5 bases at V and 7 bases at J, with 26 bases in the middle. From germline, CDR1 is SGHVS and CDR2 FQNEAQ. CDR3 DNA: TGTGCCAGCAGCCCGTCCGCGCGGAGCGGAGGGTGGAACGGGGAGCTGTTTTTT. Its protein is CASSPSARSGGWNGELFF.

This clonotype occurred a few times. The chain uses TRBV29-1 and TRBJ2-1; D gene ambiguous. Germline CDR1 SQVTM, CDR2 ANQGSEA. V lost 7 bases to trimming and J lost 2 bases, with 3 bases between them. The CDR3 consists of 10 residues. The CDR3 region has the DNA TGCAGCGGTACCTACAATGAGCAGTTCTTC. This gives the protein CSGTYNEQFF.

The sample holds a few counts of this clonotype. This chain uses TRBV4-1 with TRBJ2-1, with 7 positions matching TRBD2. Germline V gene lookup returns CDR1 MGHRA and CDR2 YSYEKL. CDR3 length: 21 residues. V was clipped by 1 base and J by 8 bases; unmatched bases: 26. Written as DNA, the CDR3 is TGCGCCAGCAGCCAAGGACGACACCACGGTAAAGCGGGACGGTCAATCGATGAGCAGTTCTTC. It yields the protein CASSQGRHHGKAGRSIDEQFF.

This sequence joins TRBV27 and TRBJ1-1, with a tentative D call TRBD1 (5 bases). V gave up 8 bases and J gave up 1 base, with 11 bases separating them. CDR1 is MNHEY and CDR2 is SMNVEV in the germline V gene (reference sequence). The CDR3 has 13 residues. For the CDR3, the DNA is TGTGCCAGCGGGTGGGGACCGAACACTGAAGCTTTCTTT. Translated: CASGWGPNTEAFF.

This clonotype has just a few counts. The V gene is TRBV20-1, the J gene TRBJ2-6, with a possible D match to TRBD2 (5 bases). The germline V gene encodes CDR1 DFQATT and CDR2 SNEGSKA (reference sequence). Trimming removed 1 base at V and 4 bases at J, with 11 bases between. CDR3 length: 15 residues. The CDR3, as DNA: TGCAGTGCTAGAGGTTGGGGAGCCGGGGCCAACGTCCTGACTTTC. Protein: CSARGWGAGANVLTF.

This clonotype was seen a handful of times. The chain joins TRBV24-1 to TRBJ2-5, with D perhaps matching TRBD2 (5 bases). V was clipped by 0 bases and J by 2 bases, with 12 bases between them. The CDR3 covers 16 residues. CDR1 and CDR2 (germline): KGHDR, SFDVKD. CDR3 region: CATSDLQFGGQETQYF. CDR3 nucleotide sequence: TGTGCCACCAGTGATTTGCAGTTCGGCGGGCAAGAGACCCAGTACTTC.

This clonotype has at least ten counts. DNA for the CDR3: TGTGCCATCAGGAGACAGACCTCTGGGGCCAACGTCCTGACTTTC. Residues: CAIRRQTSGANVLTF. The chain has TRBV10-3 and TRBJ2-6, with D perhaps TRBD1 (5 bases). The CDR3 runs 15 residues. V was shortened by 6 bases and J by 0 bases, with 9 bases between the two germline ends. In germline, CDR1 is ENHRY, CDR2 SYGVKD.

This clonotype was seen more than once but under ten times. This rearrangement joins TRBV28 to TRBJ2-7; TRBD2 matches 12 bases. The CDR3 contains 15 residues. V shed 3 bases, J shed 5 bases, and the junction held 5 bases outside the gene matches. Germline V lookup: CDR1 MDHEN, CDR2 SYDVKM. CDR3 sequence (DNA): TGTGCCAGCAGTTTTCTAGCGGGAGGGCCCAACGAGCAGTACTTC. Protein sequence: CASSFLAGGPNEQYF.

The V gene is TRBV5-6, the J gene TRBJ2-1, with D tentatively TRBD2 (6 bases). V shed 0 bases and J shed 2 bases, with 12 bases lying between them. The CDR3 is made up of 16 amino acids. The germline V gene has CDR1 SGHDT and CDR2 YYEEEE. CDR3 sequence: CASSLGYGGAYNEQFF. CDR3 coding DNA: TGTGCCAGCAGCTTGGGATACGGAGGGGCCTACAATGAGCAGTTCTTC.

This clonotype was observed a handful of times. The V call is TRBV12-3 or TRBV12-4, the J call TRBJ2-1; 9 bases fit TRBD2. Germline trimming cut 5 bases from V and 6 bases from J; bases unmatched to any gene: 8. The CDR3 has 15 amino acids. CDR3 DNA: TGTGCCAGCAGTCTGCGGGAGGGCCTTTCCAATGAGCAGTTCTTC. Protein: CASSLREGLSNEQFF.

Only a few counts were recorded for this clonotype. The genes are TRBV27 and TRBJ1-1, with 8 bases fitting TRBD1. The germline V gene has CDR1 MNHEY and CDR2 SMNVEV (reference sequence). The CDR3 is 12 amino acids. Trimming at V came to 6 bases and at J to 5 bases, leaving 2 bases not matched to a gene. CDR3: CASSRQGTEAFF. The CDR3 DNA reads as TGTGCCAGCAGCAGACAGGGGACTGAAGCTTTCTTT.

There are many counts of this clonotype. V gene TRBV21-1 combines with J gene TRBJ1-2; TRBD1, as called in the table, went unchecked against the DNA. TRBV21-1 counts as a pseudogene. This CDR3 has 16 residues. Here the CDR3 reads CASSPPVRDRPYGYTF. In DNA form, the CDR3 reads TGTGCCAGCAGTCCTCCCGTTCGGGACAGACCCTATGGCTACACCTTC.

Remarks on this clonotype: A clone one base away is much larger, so this may be a read error. The chain carries TRBV29-1 and TRBJ2-4; possible D gene TRBD2, 5 bases. CDR1 is SQVTM and CDR2 is ANQGSEA in the germline V gene. The CDR3 sequence is 11 residues long. CDR3 bases: TGCATCGTTGACTACGGGCGGATTCAGTACTTC. This sequence encodes CIVDYGRIQYF.

In its sample, this clonotype was seen a few times. CDR3: CASGPHNTGELFF. The CDR3 coding sequence is TGTGCCAGCGGACCCCACAACACCGGGGAGCTGTTTTTT. This chain connects TRBV12-3 or TRBV12-4 to TRBJ2-2; D gene unclear. V was clipped by 8 bases and J by 2 bases, with 9 bases between them. This CDR3 is 13 amino acids long.

The gene calls are TRBV5-1 and TRBJ2-3; D call uncertain. The germline V and J ends were trimmed by 6 bases and 4 bases, with 6 bases remaining between them. Germline values: CDR1 SGHRS, CDR2 YFSETQ. The CDR3 has 11 residues. The CDR3 sequence is CASTVADTQYF. DNA for the CDR3: TGCGCCAGCACGGTCGCAGATACGCAGTATTTT.

The gene calls are TRBV3-1 and TRBJ2-1; D uncertain. The CDR3 consists of 14 residues. V dropped 7 bases and J dropped 4 bases, with 14 bases sitting between them. The germline V gene encodes CDR1 LGHDT and CDR2 YNNKEL (reference sequence). For the CDR3, the DNA is TGTGCCAGCAACAAAGGCGGACCGTACAATGAGCAGTTCTTC. This codes for CASNKGGPYNEQFF.

The chain links TRBV28 to TRBJ2-1; D is possibly TRBD1 (5 bases). The CDR3 has 13 residues. CDR1 MDHEN and CDR2 SYDVKM come from the germline V gene. V was cut by 5 bases and J by 3 bases, with 8 bases left in between. CDR3: CASSSDSYNEQFF. As DNA, the CDR3 is TGTGCCAGCAGTAGCGACAGCTACAATGAGCAGTTCTTC.

The V call is TRBV5-1, the J call TRBJ2-5; TRBD2 might be the D (6 bases). The CDR3 loop spans 14 amino acids. The germline gives CDR1 SGHRS, CDR2 YFSETQ. V shed 4 bases and J shed 1 base, with 11 bases lying between them. CDR3 nucleotides: TGCGCCAGCAGCATGGGGACTTTCCAAGAGACCCAGTACTTC. Protein sequence: CASSMGTFQETQYF.

This clonotype was observed many times. The CDR3 protein is CASRHKGGRRGFETQYF. In DNA, the CDR3 is TGTGCCAGCAGACACAAAGGGGGGCGGAGGGGCTTTGAGACCCAGTACTTC. This chain links TRBV12-3 or TRBV12-4 with TRBJ2-5; either TRBD1 or TRBD2 may fit D (6 bases each). Trimming stripped 6 bases from V and 5 bases from J, with 25 bases between. The length of the CDR3 is 17 residues.

This clonotype has just a few counts. The chain is built from TRBV7-9 and TRBJ2-1; tentative D call: TRBD2 (6 bases). The CDR3 length is 17 residues. Trimming removed 2 bases at V and 1 base at J, with 15 bases between. The germline V gene has CDR1 SEHNR and CDR2 FQNEAQ (reference sequence). CDR3: CASSLFGGEFSYNEQFF. The DNA for the CDR3 is TGTGCCAGCAGCTTATTCGGGGGAGAGTTTTCCTACAATGAGCAGTTCTTC.

The gene calls are TRBV2 and TRBJ2-7; D is unclear. The ends were cut back, 1 base at V and 0 bases at J, with 7 bases in the middle. CDR1 and CDR2 from the germline V gene are SNHLY and FYNNEI. CDR3 length: 14 residues. In DNA form, the CDR3 reads TGTGCCAGCAGTGAAGGAGGCAGCTCCTACGAGCAGTACTTC. It specifies CASSEGGSSYEQYF.

The V and J genes are TRBV12-5 and TRBJ2-1, with a weak D call TRBD1 (7 bases). V dropped 1 base and J dropped 8 bases, with 12 bases sitting between them. CDR1 and CDR2 from the germline V gene are LGHNT and FRNRAP. The CDR3 is made up of 14 amino acids. The CDR3: CASGLGQGGDEQFF. CDR3 DNA: TGTGCTAGTGGTTTGGGACAGGGAGGAGATGAGCAGTTCTTC.

The chain links TRBV11-2 to TRBJ2-3; tentatively, D is TRBD2 (6 bases). CDR1 and CDR2 from the germline V gene are SGHAT and FQNNGV. V was clipped by 2 bases and J by 5 bases, with 23 bases between them. The CDR3 length is 18 residues. The DNA for the CDR3 is TGTGCCAGCAGCTTAAAGCGACCGGGACTCATCGGTGGAGATACGCAGTATTTT. Residues: CASSLKRPGLIGGDTQYF.

This clonotype was recorded a few times. The rearrangement joins TRBV4-1 to TRBJ2-7; D is undetermined. CDR1 and CDR2 from the germline V gene are MGHRA and YSYEKL. The germline V and J ends were trimmed by 0 bases and 5 bases, with 14 bases remaining between them. CDR3 length equals 15 residues. The CDR3 nucleotides read TGCGCCAGCAGCCAAGACATTGGGTCGTTCGACGAGCAGTACTTC. It encodes CASSQDIGSFDEQYF.

The genes are TRBV20-1 and TRBJ2-1; 9 nucleotides align to TRBD2. V trimming: 5 bases; J trimming: 3 bases; junction bases outside the gene matches: 5. This CDR3 spans 14 amino acids. Germline V gene data show CDR1 as DFQATT and CDR2 as SNEGSKA (reference sequence). For the CDR3, the DNA is TGCAGTGCTCATAGCGGGAGTGACTACAATGAGCAGTTCTTC. It codes for CSAHSGSDYNEQFF.